This T cell receptor (beta chain) is from a study of cytomegalovirus exposure and HLA in healthy donors. General study results and limits: Information on immune exposure was restricted to one variable (CMV serostatus). While the bulk of TCR sequences proved rare, some public TCRs turned up in many donors. A later analysis linked a missense DCLRE1C variant to TCR beta V- and J-gene trimming. Researchers left out some V segments, among them TRBV6-2 and TRBV6-3, as indistinguishable.

It was with 60 Vbeta and 13 Jbeta primers that the PCR ran. Assay: immunoSEQ multiplex PCR; the TCRdb copy retains only in-frame clones and omits some. The table lists roughly 92,000 clones, roughly three quarters of them singletons. On this clone itself: Its antigen is currently unknown.

The CDR3 spans 15 residues. V dropped 4 bases and J dropped 5; count of bases not matched to a gene: 11. From germline, CDR1 is SGHNT and CDR2 YYREEE (reference sequence). This clonotype originated in a woman aged 45-65 years in good health and CMV-seropositive. This chain uses TRBV5-4 with TRBJ2-5; TRBD2 agrees at 7 bases. The sample consisted of PBMCs. In DNA form, the CDR3 reads TGTGCCAGCAGCATGACGCTAGTGGGGGGGGAGACCCAGTACTTC. Amino acids: CASSMTLVGGETQYF.